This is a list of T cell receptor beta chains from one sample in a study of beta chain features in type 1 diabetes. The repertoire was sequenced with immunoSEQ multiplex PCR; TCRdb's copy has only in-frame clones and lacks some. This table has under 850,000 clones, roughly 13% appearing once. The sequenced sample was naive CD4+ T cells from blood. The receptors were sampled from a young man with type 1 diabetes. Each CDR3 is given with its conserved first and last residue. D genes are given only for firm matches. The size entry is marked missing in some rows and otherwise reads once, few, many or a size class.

CASTGLAVYEQYF TGTGCCAGCACCGGGCTGGCAGTCTACGAGCAGTACTTC - TRBV25-1 - TRBJ2-7
CASSLTGTSVYNEQFF TGTGCCAGCAGCTTGACCGGGACTAGCGTTTACAATGAGCAGTTCTTC - TRBV7-3 TRBD2 TRBJ2-1
CASSLYQGAYEQYF TGTGCCAGCAGTTTATATCAGGGGGCCTACGAGCAGTACTTC few TRBV28 TRBD1 TRBJ2-7
CASSLDHRDRGRPDTQYF TGTGCCAGCAGCTTAGATCATCGGGACAGGGGGCGGCCGGATACGCAGTATTTT once TRBV11-2 TRBD1 TRBJ2-3
CAWSGRGPTVDGYTF TGTGCCTGGAGTGGGCGGGGGCCCACGGTAGATGGCTACACCTTC - TRBV30 - TRBJ1-2
CASSEGASLRETQYF TGTGCCAGCAGTGAAGGGGCTAGCCTCCGGGAGACCCAGTACTTC - TRBV6-1 - TRBJ2-5
CASSLRGRESGYTF TGTGCCAGCAGCTTACGAGGTAGAGAGAGTGGCTACACCTTC few TRBV7-2 - TRBJ1-2
CASSLATGLVPNEQFF TGTGCTAGCAGCTTAGCGACAGGGTTAGTTCCCAATGAGCAGTTCTTC - TRBV7-7 TRBD1 TRBJ2-1
CASSLTTGYSPLHF TGTGCCAGCAGCTTAACGACAGGGTATTCACCCCTCCACTTT - TRBV7-2 TRBD1 TRBJ1-6
CATSRDLMEPQHF TGTGCCACCAGCAGAGATCTAATGGAGCCCCAGCATTTT - TRBV15 - TRBJ1-5
CAWSVQVDDEQFF TGTGCCTGGAGTGTACAGGTGGACGATGAGCAGTTCTTC - TRBV30 - TRBJ2-1
CASSSPGAVRYGYTF TGTGCCAGCAGCTCACCCGGGGCTGTTAGGTATGGCTACACCTTC - TRBV7-2 - TRBJ1-2
CASSPGTTETQYF TGTGCCAGCTCTCCCGGGACAACAGAGACCCAGTACTTC few TRBV18 - TRBJ2-5
CASSSRDSPEAFF TGTGCCAGCAGCTCCCGGGACTCACCCGAAGCTTTCTTT - TRBV5-6 - TRBJ1-1
CAGRGGLKTETQYF TGTGCCGGACGTGGGGGGCTGAAGACGGAGACCCAGTACTTC few TRBV28 - TRBJ2-5
CAWSREDRDTQYF TGTGCCTGGAGTCGAGAGGACAGGGATACGCAGTATTTT - TRBV30 TRBD1 TRBJ2-3
CASSLGGQTNTEAFF TGTGCCAGCAGCTTGGGGGGACAGACGAACACTGAAGCTTTCTTT few TRBV5-6 TRBD1 TRBJ1-1
CASSYWQGGTGELFF TGTGCCAGCAGTTACTGGCAGGGAGGCACCGGGGAGCTGTTTTTT - TRBV6-6 - TRBJ2-2
CASSLSGPDSFSTDTQYF TGTGCCAGCAGCTTAAGTGGCCCGGACAGCTTCAGCACAGATACGCAGTATTTT few TRBV7-2 - TRBJ2-3
CASSFGTTAGGPQHF TGTGCCAGCAGCTTCGGTACGACAGCCGGGGGGCCCCAGCATTTT few TRBV5-6 - TRBJ1-5
CASSQVGQGFGYTF TGTGCCAGCAGCCAAGTGGGTCAGGGGTTTGGCTACACCTTC once TRBV14 - TRBJ1-2
CASSGQGTAYEQYF TGTGCCAGCAGCGGACAGGGGACAGCCTACGAGCAGTACTTC - TRBV2 TRBD1 TRBJ2-7
CASRPPGGKQYF TGTGCCAGCAGACCTCCAGGGGGCAAGCAGTACTTC - TRBV6-5 TRBD1 TRBJ2-7
CSVEGRVSRETQYF TGCAGCGTTGAGGGCAGGGTATCACGGGAGACCCAGTACTTC - TRBV29-1 - TRBJ2-5
CAIRAGSTDTQYF TGTGCCATCCGAGCGGGGTCCACAGATACGCAGTATTTT - TRBV10-3 TRBD2 TRBJ2-3
CASSQPGKNTEAFF TGCGCCAGCAGCCAACCGGGGAAGAACACTGAAGCTTTCTTT few TRBV4-1 - TRBJ1-1
CASSDRADTQYF TGTGCCAGTAGTGACCGCGCAGATACGCAGTATTTT few TRBV19 - TRBJ2-3
CASRTDSPNTEAFF TGTGCCAGTAGAACGGACAGTCCCAACACTGAAGCTTTCTTT few TRBV19 - TRBJ1-1
CAISQEQGNTEAFF TGTGCCATCAGCCAGGAACAGGGGAACACTGAAGCTTTCTTT - TRBV10-3 - TRBJ1-1
CASSLGSYNEQFF TGCGCCAGCAGCTTGGGCAGCTACAATGAGCAGTTCTTC - TRBV5-1 - TRBJ2-1
CASSLREDTQYF TGTGCCAGCAGCTTACGAGAAGATACGCAGTATTTT few TRBV11-1 - TRBJ2-3
CASSLLAAGSYNEQFF TGTGCCAGCAGTCTATTAGCGGCGGGCTCCTACAATGAGCAGTTCTTC few TRBV28 - TRBJ2-1
CASSPQGSHQPQHF TGTGCCAGCAGCCCTCAGGGTTCCCATCAGCCCCAGCATTTT once TRBV27 - TRBJ1-5
CASSSETGAWTEAFF TGTGCCAGCAGTTCCGAGACAGGGGCATGGACTGAAGCTTTCTTT - TRBV27 TRBD1 TRBJ1-1
CSVEEAEAFF TGCAGCGTTGAAGAGGCTGAAGCTTTCTTT - TRBV29-1 - TRBJ1-1
CASSTDRGRTEAFF TGTGCCAGCAGCACAGACAGGGGCCGAACTGAAGCTTTCTTT few TRBV6-6 TRBD1 TRBJ1-1
CASSVGPSWATDTQYF TGTGCCAGCAGCGTAGGGCCTAGTTGGGCCACAGATACGCAGTATTTT few TRBV9 - TRBJ2-3
CASSLGQQGWEQYF TGTGCCAGCAGTTTGGGGCAACAGGGTTGGGAGCAGTACTTC - TRBV27 - TRBJ2-7
CASSLWTTNPQETQYF TGTGCCAGCAGCTTGTGGACTACGAATCCCCAAGAGACCCAGTACTTC few TRBV5-6 - TRBJ2-5
CASSPLGGYYNEQFF TGTGCCAGCAGTCCCCTTGGAGGATACTACAATGAGCAGTTCTTC few TRBV6-4 - TRBJ2-1
CASSRYEHGPYNEQFF TGTGCCAGCAGCCGCTACGAACATGGCCCCTACAATGAGCAGTTCTTC - TRBV7-6 - TRBJ2-1
CASSQDGGQSKVYGYTF TGTGCCAGCAGCCAAGATGGAGGACAGAGCAAAGTCTATGGCTACACCTTC few TRBV4-2 - TRBJ1-2
CASSPPWGSGSYNEQFF TGTGCCAGCAGTCCCCCCTGGGGCAGTGGATCCTACAATGAGCAGTTCTTC few TRBV25-1 - TRBJ2-1
CAWSIQGGNTEAFF TGTGCCTGGAGTATACAGGGTGGGAACACTGAAGCTTTCTTT few TRBV30 - TRBJ1-1
CASSPQDRGKGEKLFF TGCGCCAGCAGCCCCCAGGACAGGGGGAAAGGTGAAAAACTGTTTTTT - TRBV4-1 TRBD1 TRBJ1-4
CASSLVVLNTEAFF TGTGCCAGCAGCTTAGTAGTGTTGAACACTGAAGCTTTCTTT few TRBV7-2 - TRBJ1-1
CASSLVLAGTYEQYF TGTGCCAGCAGCTTAGTCCTGGCGGGAACCTACGAGCAGTACTTC - TRBV7-9 - TRBJ2-7
CASSYGAGGRETQYF TGTGCCAGCAGTTACGGCGCGGGGGGGCGAGAGACCCAGTACTTC - TRBV6-5 TRBD2 TRBJ2-5
CASSSNYEQYF TGTGCCAGCAGTTCGAACTACGAGCAGTACTTC - TRBV6-6 - TRBJ2-7
CASSLPYLNTQYF TGTGCCAGCAGCTTACCCTATCTCAATACGCAGTATTTT - TRBV7-2 - TRBJ2-3
CASSTPWSSYNEQFF TGTGCCAGCAGCACCCCCTGGAGCTCCTACAATGAGCAGTTCTTC - TRBV7-6 - TRBJ2-1
CSARGKNIQYF TGCAGTGCTAGGGGAAAAAACATTCAGTACTTC few TRBV20-1 - TRBJ2-4
CASSLALTGAETQYF TGTGCCAGCAGCTTAGCACTGACAGGGGCAGAGACCCAGTACTTC - TRBV7-6 TRBD1 TRBJ2-5